The 4 T cell receptor beta chains below were found in one sample sequenced in a study of CD8 T cells in ankylosing spondylitis. Each CDR3 protein is one row after TCRdb ran MiXCR on the 5' RACE reads. The sample has a few hundred thousand distinct CDR3 sequences, roughly 20% seen once. Input material: blood, either unsorted or a sorted T cell fraction (not recorded which). The source is a female donor with ankylosing spondylitis or in good health (not recorded which).

This clonotype appeared many times. V gene TRBV7-9 combines with J gene TRBJ2-7; 8 bases match TRBD1. The ends lost 5 bases at V and 4 bases at J; junction bases unmatched: 7. Germline-derived CDR1 and CDR2 are SEHNR and FQNEAQ (reference sequence). CDR3 size: 14 residues. CDR3 loop: CASSPGQGRYEQYF. Here the CDR3 DNA reads TGTGCCAGCAGCCCTGGACAGGGAAGGTACGAGCAGTACTTC.

The J gene is TRBJ1-3, the V gene TRBV12-3 or TRBV12-4; D gene uncertain. Trimming took off 1 base at V and 4 bases at J, with 5 bases between the two ends. The CDR3 consists of 13 residues. The CDR3 DNA is TGTGCCAGCAGTTTAGTCAGGGGAAACACCATATATTTT. Translating gives CASSLVRGNTIYF.

J is TRBJ2-2 and V is TRBV6-2 or TRBV6-3, with D maybe TRBD2 (5 bases). The CDR3 length is 18 residues. CDR1 is MNHEY and CDR2 is SVGEGT in the germline V gene. Trimming stripped 4 bases from V and 1 base from J, with 19 bases between. Here the CDR3 reads CASSSLAVRLKNTGELFF. CDR3 in DNA: TGTGCCAGCAGTTCGCTAGCTGTGAGGCTTAAGAACACCGGGGAGCTGTTTTTT.

The chain joins TRBV10-1 to TRBJ1-1, with D hard to call. The CDR3 is 14 residues long. Trimming removed 2 bases at V and 1 base at J, with 8 bases between. In germline, CDR1 is WNHNN, CDR2 SYGVQD (reference sequence). CDR3 loop: CASSEGWENTEAFF. The CDR3 DNA reads as TGCGCCAGCAGTGAGGGGTGGGAGAACACTGAAGCTTTCTTT.